The 21 T cell receptor beta chains below were found in one sample sequenced in a study of T cells after yellow fever vaccination. TCRdb reprocessed the 5' RACE reads with MiXCR, giving one entry per CDR3 protein. The sample records about 510,000 distinct CDR3 sequences, 21% being singletons. The source was PBMCs, collected roughly 23 days after the first yellow fever vaccination. The receptors shown here come from a man aged 18 to 29 who received the YFV17D yellow fever vaccine.

This clonotype was observed a handful of times. The V and J genes are TRBV10-3 and TRBJ2-7; D is perhaps TRBD1 (6 bases). Germline assignment: CDR1 ENHRY and CDR2 SYGVKD. This CDR3 has 16 amino acids. V lost 9 bases, J lost 2 bases, and 23 bases lay in between. Here the CDR3 DNA reads TGTGCCATGTCTGGGTGGGGCAGGGGAGACACCTACGAGCAGTACTTC. Amino acids: CAMSGWGRGDTYEQYF.

This rearrangement joins TRBV4-3 to TRBJ1-1; D gene unclear. Trimming took 3 bases from V and 1 from J, leaving 6 bases between them. This CDR3 contains 13 residues. Germline V gene data show CDR1 as LGHNA and CDR2 as YSLEER. CDR3 region: CASSHSRNTEAFF. CDR3 bases: TGCGCCAGCAGCCACTCAAGGAACACTGAAGCTTTCTTT.

This clonotype was found a few times. The rearrangement uses TRBV29-1 and TRBJ2-2; 9 bases are a match to TRBD2. CDR3 size: 16 residues. Germline values: CDR1 SQVTM, CDR2 ANQGSEA. J was trimmed by 2 bases and V by 7 bases; bases with no gene match: 11. The CDR3 loop is CSAGSIAGANTGELFF. The CDR3 DNA reads as TGCAGCGCAGGATCAATAGCGGGGGCCAACACCGGGGAGCTGTTTTTT.

This clonotype was detected only a few times. The chain is built from TRBV18 and TRBJ2-5, with D possibly being TRBD2 (6 bases). In germline, CDR1 is KGHSH, CDR2 LQKENI. CDR3 size: 14 residues. V lost 1 base, J lost 5 bases, and 11 bases lay in between. CDR3 protein: CASSPQTGGETQYF. CDR3 in DNA: TGTGCCAGCTCACCACAGACTGGAGGGGAGACCCAGTACTTC.

The sample holds many counts of this clonotype. The chain carries TRBV10-3 and TRBJ2-1; 15 nucleotides agree with TRBD2. This CDR3 is built from 14 residues. The germline V gene encodes CDR1 ENHRY and CDR2 SYGVKD. The ends lost 6 bases at V and 7 bases at J; junction bases unmatched: 1. The CDR3 reads CAIRGLAGGNEQFF. DNA of the CDR3: TGTGCCATCAGGGGACTAGCGGGGGGTAATGAGCAGTTCTTC.

The chain links TRBV19 to TRBJ1-6; D not certain. The CDR3 loop spans 14 amino acids. V lost 3 bases, J lost 4 bases, and 7 bases lay in between. Germline lookup yields CDR1 LNHDA and CDR2 SQIVND (reference sequence). CDR3 nucleotides: TGTGCCAGTAGTATGCGACCATATAATTCACCCCTCCACTTT. Amino acids: CASSMRPYNSPLHF.

The chain employs TRBV20-1 and TRBJ1-6; unclear D gene. Looked up from germline, CDR1 is DFQATT and CDR2 is SNEGSKA (reference sequence). This CDR3 is built from 14 residues. Trimming left V 5 bases short and J 9 bases short, with 17 bases between. The CDR3 is CSAGEERRGSPLHF. The DNA of the CDR3 is TGCAGTGCTGGGGAGGAACGCCGCGGTTCACCCCTCCACTTT.

The gene calls are TRBV7-2 and TRBJ2-7, with D perhaps given as TRBD1 or TRBD2 (6 bases each). This CDR3 region has 17 residues. Per the germline V gene, CDR1 is SGHTA and CDR2 is FQGNSA. Deletions cut 3 bases from V and 0 bases from J, with 18 bases between. The CDR3, as DNA: TGTGCCAGCAGCTTTTCCGGGGGCGGGACGGTCTCCTACGAGCAGTACTTC. It codes for CASSFSGGGTVSYEQYF.

The chain recombines TRBV29-1 with TRBJ1-1; 9 nucleotides match TRBD1. V lost 7 bases and J lost 1; bases outside the gene matches: 7. Germline lookup yields CDR1 SQVTM and CDR2 ANQGSEA. The CDR3 covers 14 residues. The CDR3 protein is CSGTGTGTNTEAFF. The CDR3 nucleotides read TGCAGCGGCACCGGGACAGGGACGAACACTGAAGCTTTCTTT. The full variable domain, its missing parts supplied by reference TRBV29-1 and TRBJ1-1, is SAVISQKPSRDICQRGTSLTIQCQVDSQVTMMFWYRQQPGQSLTLIATANQGSEATYESGFVIDKFPISRPNLTFSTLTVSNMSPEDSSIYLCSGTGTGTNTEAFFGQGTRLTVV.

The chain is built from TRBV19 and TRBJ1-5; 7 bases match TRBD1. The CDR3 extends over 15 amino acids. The germline gives CDR1 LNHDA, CDR2 SQIVND (reference sequence). The junction had 11 bases not matched to a gene; V was cut back by 6 bases and J by 6 bases. CDR3 in amino acids: CASSTIQGRSQPQHF. CDR3 nucleotide sequence: TGTGCCAGTAGCACAATACAGGGGAGGTCTCAGCCCCAGCATTTT.

Remarks on this clonotype: A much larger clone differs from this one at a single base, so this may be a read error. This chain connects TRBV25-1 to TRBJ2-3, with unresolved D. Germline-derived CDR1 and CDR2 are MGHDK and SYGVNS. V lost 8 bases, J lost 0 bases, and 6 bases lay in between. The CDR3 is made up of 12 amino acids. The chain's CDR3 is CASRSSTDTQYF. CDR3 in DNA: TGTGCCAGCCGTTCTAGCACAGATACGCAGTATTTT.

The gene calls are TRBV10-3 and TRBJ2-1; 7 positions match TRBD1. This CDR3 region has 13 residues. V lost 3 bases, J lost 16 bases, and 12 bases stayed unmatched. Looked up from germline, CDR1 is ENHRY and CDR2 is SYGVKD. DNA for the CDR3: TGTGCCATCAGTGAAAGGGAACAGGGGCCCAACTTCTTC. Its protein is CAISEREQGPNFF.

This clonotype was recorded many times. The chain links TRBV21-1 to TRBJ2-7; TRBD1 is taken as the D call from the table, unchecked against the DNA. TRBV21-1 is termed a pseudogene. There are 15 residues in the CDR3. Written as DNA, the CDR3 is TGTGCCAGCAGCAAAAGGGGGACAGGGGGGTACGAGCAGTACTTC. It is translated as CASSKRGTGGYEQYF.

This clonotype was seen only a few times. The J gene is TRBJ2-1, the V gene TRBV4-2, with 14 bases matching TRBD2. The CDR3 is made up of 20 amino acids. V gave up 8 bases and J gave up 0 bases; unmatched junction bases: 15. Germline CDR1 is LGHNA and CDR2 is YNFKEQ. The CDR3 protein is CASENPGTSGGISSYNEQFF. The CDR3 coding sequence is TGTGCCAGCGAAAACCCCGGGACTAGCGGGGGAATATCCTCCTACAATGAGCAGTTCTTC.

V gene TRBV27 combines with J gene TRBJ1-2; the D gene is possibly TRBD1 (6 bases). V lost 4 bases, J lost 6 bases, and 15 bases lay in between. The CDR3 runs to 14 residues. Germline assignment: CDR1 MNHEY and CDR2 SMNVEV (reference sequence). CDR3 DNA: TGTGCCAGCAGTTCCGCAGGGGTTGTGCATGGCTACACCTTC. Residues: CASSSAGVVHGYTF.

The V gene is TRBV3-1, the J gene TRBJ2-3; 10 bases agree with TRBD2. CDR3 length: 17 residues. Per the germline V gene, CDR1 is LGHDT and CDR2 is YNNKEL (reference sequence). V shed 4 bases and J 0 bases; nucleotides not matched to a gene: 7. CDR3 region: CASSPGLAEYSTDTQYF. As DNA, the CDR3 is TGTGCCAGCAGCCCCGGACTAGCGGAATATAGCACAGATACGCAGTATTTT.

This chain links TRBV5-6 with TRBJ1-2, with TRBD1 as a possible D gene (6 bases). There are 15 residues in the CDR3. The V and J ends lost 0 bases and 3 bases respectively, with 12 bases between them. Germline CDR1 and CDR2: SGHDT and YYEEEE. The CDR3 loop is CASSLAWTADYGYTF. The CDR3 DNA reads as TGTGCCAGCAGCTTGGCTTGGACAGCTGACTATGGCTACACCTTC. Full variable domain (rest looked up from reference TRBV5-6 and TRBJ1-2): DAGVTQSPTHLIKTRGQQVTLRCSPKSGHDTVSWYQQALGQGPQFIFQYYEEEERQRGNFPDRFSGHQFPNYSSELNVNALLLGDSALYLCASSLAWTADYGYTFGSGTRLTVV.

This clonotype was seen a few times. V and J are TRBV18 and TRBJ2-2; no reliable D call. The germline V and J ends were trimmed by 2 bases and 1 base, with 8 bases remaining between them. This CDR3 contains 15 residues. The germline V gene encodes CDR1 KGHSH and CDR2 LQKENI. CDR3 sequence reads: CASSPLAENTGELFF. Here the CDR3 DNA reads TGTGCCAGCTCACCATTGGCCGAGAACACCGGGGAGCTGTTTTTT.

This clonotype appeared a few times. This could be a read error, since a much larger clone is one nucleotide away. The chain has TRBV7-9 and TRBJ2-7, with D unclear. Germline CDR1 and CDR2: SEHNR and FQNEAQ (reference sequence). This CDR3 is 11 amino acids long. Trimming stripped 2 bases from V and 5 bases from J, with 4 bases between. The CDR3 coding sequence is TGTGCCAGCAGCTTATTGGACGAGCAGTACTTC. Amino acid sequence: CASSLLDEQYF.

By share, this clonotype ranks as medium-sized. The chain recombines TRBV4-2 with TRBJ2-2; D might be TRBD1 or TRBD2, each matching 5 bases. This CDR3 contains 16 residues. Per the germline V gene, CDR1 is LGHNA and CDR2 is YNFKEQ. Deletions cut 0 bases from V and 4 bases from J, with 12 bases between. The CDR3 is CASSQEGDPSTGELFF. The CDR3, as DNA: TGTGCCAGCAGCCAAGAGGGGGACCCCTCCACCGGGGAGCTGTTTTTT.

The CDR3 spells CASSLGDSGGGNEQFF. The CDR3 nucleotides read TGTGCCAGCAGCTTAGGAGATAGCGGGGGGGGAAATGAGCAGTTCTTC. This chain links TRBV11-3 with TRBJ2-1; 11 bases are a match to TRBD2. V lost 1 base and J lost 7; bases outside the gene matches: 6. This CDR3 has 16 residues. Germline V lookup: CDR1 SGHNT, CDR2 YENEEA.